This record covers a single T cell receptor (beta chain). CDR1 and CDR2 (germline): PRHDT, FYEKMQ (reference sequence). The CDR3 runs 17 residues. V lost 3 bases, J lost 5 bases, and 14 bases stayed unmatched. This sample is part of a study of blood T cell repertoires in COVID-19. Study at large: The United States, Italy and Spain supplied acute and convalescent COVID-19 samples.

Only in-frame clones appear in the TCRdb table, and some are missing; sequencing was by immunoSEQ multiplex PCR. The repertoire has approximately 270,000 clones, approximately 85% of them found once; the top ten carry 0.75% to 0.95%. The sequencing sample was made of peripheral blood. The TCR was taken from a human donor with COVID-19, enrolled during active disease. The donor label of this sample is uncertain. The chain employs TRBV13 and TRBJ2-3; 7 nucleotides line up with TRBD2. CDR3: CASSLGRADSTGDTQYF. CDR3 bases: TGTGCCAGCAGCTTGGGGAGGGCCGATTCAACAGGAGATACGCAGTATTTT.